Reported below is one T cell receptor beta chain. Its antigen is undetermined. These data are taken from a study of cytomegalovirus exposure and HLA in healthy donors. The PCR used 60 Vbeta and 13 Jbeta primers. Generated by immunoSEQ multiplex PCR, the TCRdb table keeps only in-frame clones and is missing some. This sample has under 200,000 clones, with 82% found just once. Study observations and caveats: Across donors, sequencing depth was assumed by presence/absence analyses to be roughly uniform.

Though probably carrying unrecorded immune exposures, donors were nominally healthy at sampling. The V gene lost 6 bases and the J gene lost 0 bases, with 14 bases spanning the gap. Germline CDR1 is MGHRA and CDR2 is YSYEKL. The CDR3 is made up of 15 amino acids. The material sequenced was PBMCs. The V call is TRBV4-1, the J call TRBJ1-1; no clear D gene. The origin of this receptor is a girl under 18 in good health and CMV-seropositive. The CDR3 DNA follows: TGCGCCAGCAGGCAACCTGCAGGCATGAACACTGAAGCTTTCTTT. This sequence encodes CASRQPAGMNTEAFF.